Listed here are 18 T cell receptor beta chains from one sample, sequenced in a study of blood T cell repertoires in COVID-19 (dated by TCRdb to about 2020). Receptor amplification or capture employed the immunoSEQ multiplex PCR assay. TCRdb limited this immuneACCESS table to in-frame rearrangements with V and J called. A share of clones is missing; checked studies link under half to unresolved V genes, and the rest is unexplained. Counted in this sample were about 94,000 clones; around 80% of them appeared once. The leading ten clones occupy 15% to 20% of the sample. Source material: peripheral blood. Receptors originate from a human donor in a cohort sampled during active COVID-19.

This chain joins TRBV29-1 and TRBJ1-2; D uncertain. The germline gives CDR1 SQVTM, CDR2 ANQGSEA. The CDR3 is made up of 11 amino acids. Trimming took off 1 base at V and 8 bases at J, with 8 bases between the two ends. CDR3 amino acids: CSVEGANGYTF. In DNA, the CDR3 is TGCAGCGTTGAAGGGGCTAACGGCTACACCTTC.

J is TRBJ1-6 and V is TRBV11-2, with 7 bases identical to TRBD1. J gave up 6 bases and V 4 bases, and 6 bases lay outside the gene matches. This CDR3 has 15 residues. Germline V gene sequence: CDR1 SGHAT, CDR2 FQNNGV. The CDR3 nucleotides read TGTGCCAGCAGCTCATCAACAGGGGCTAATTCACCCCTCCACTTT. Protein: CASSSSTGANSPLHF.

The J gene is TRBJ2-3, the V gene TRBV29-1, with 8 bases matching TRBD2. Germline V gene sequence: CDR1 SQVTM, CDR2 ANQGSEA. This CDR3 comprises 15 residues. Trimming took 6 bases from V and 4 from J; bases not matched to a gene: 12. Here the CDR3 reads CSVVGGREDADTQYF. The CDR3 DNA is TGCAGCGTAGTTGGGGGGCGGGAGGATGCAGATACGCAGTATTTT.

The chain combines TRBV7-9 with TRBJ2-7; D is unresolved. Germline V CDR1 and CDR2: SEHNR, FQNEAQ (reference sequence). The V gene lost 3 bases and the J gene lost 0 bases, with 9 bases spanning the gap. This CDR3 is 14 amino acids long. The CDR3 bases are TGTGCCAGCAGCTTTTTCACTGACTCCTACGAGCAGTACTTC. Protein product: CASSFFTDSYEQYF.

The table lists this clone with a few counts. The chain has TRBV9 and TRBJ1-2; D ambiguous. The CDR3 sequence is 13 residues long. V lost 0 bases, J lost 8 bases, and 11 bases lay in between. Germline V lookup: CDR1 SGDLS, CDR2 YYNGEE. CDR3 sequence (DNA): TGTGCCAGCAGCGTAGGAGGTGAGGGCGGCTACACCTTC. Translated: CASSVGGEGGYTF.

As for this clone: The sample holds other DNA sequences that translate to the same CDR3. The chain combines TRBV18 with TRBJ2-7, with TRBD1 matching over 10 bases. V lost 1 base and J lost 4; bases outside the gene matches: 4. This CDR3 region has 15 residues. Germline assignment: CDR1 KGHSH and CDR2 LQKENI. CDR3 protein: CASSPQGQGSYEQYF. The CDR3 bases are TGTGCCAGCTCACCACAGGGACAGGGGAGTTACGAGCAGTACTTC.

The V call is TRBV5-1, the J call TRBJ2-7; 8 positions match TRBD2. CDR1 SGHRS and CDR2 YFSETQ come from the germline V gene. The CDR3 contains 18 residues. J gave up 3 bases and V 5 bases, and 19 bases lay outside the gene matches. CDR3 sequence: CASRTRPAGGSLFYEQYF. The CDR3 DNA is TGCGCCAGCAGGACCCGGCCGGCGGGAGGTTCCCTCTTCTACGAGCAGTACTTC.

The chain carries TRBV28 and TRBJ2-7; 7 bases line up with TRBD2. The CDR3 covers 13 residues. Unmatched junction bases numbered 5, after V lost 6 bases and J lost 3 bases. The germline V gene encodes CDR1 MDHEN and CDR2 SYDVKM. This CDR3 is CASSVAGDYEQYF. The CDR3 nucleotides are TGTGCCAGCAGCGTAGCGGGCGACTACGAGCAGTACTTC.

This clone was seen a single time. Written as DNA, the CDR3 is TGTGCTAGTGGTTTTCCTCGGACAGGAAGGGAGACCCAGTACTTC. This sequence encodes CASGFPRTGRETQYF. This sequence joins TRBV12-5 and TRBJ2-5; TRBD1 agrees at 7 bases. The CDR3 covers 15 residues. The germline V gene has CDR1 LGHNT and CDR2 FRNRAP. V trimming: 3 bases; J trimming: 5 bases; junction bases outside the gene matches: 9.

The chain combines TRBV27 with TRBJ1-6, with 10 bases matching TRBD1. The trim removed 5 bases at V and 7 bases at J, leaving 8 bases unmatched. The CDR3 totals 16 residues. Germline CDR1 reads MNHEY; CDR2 reads SMNVEV (reference sequence). CDR3 protein: CASSPDTGQGNSPLHF. DNA of the CDR3: TGTGCCAGCAGTCCCGATACGGGACAGGGGAATTCACCCCTCCACTTT.

The chain is built from TRBV5-1 and TRBJ1-2; possibly TRBD1 for D (5 bases). Deletions cut 4 bases from V and 6 bases from J, with 16 bases between. Germline assignment: CDR1 SGHRS and CDR2 YFSETQ. The CDR3 loop spans 14 amino acids. The CDR3 sequence is CASSRGLARDGYTF. CDR3 nucleotides: TGCGCCAGCAGCCGTGGGTTGGCCAGGGATGGCTACACCTTC.

V and J are TRBV3-1 (or the pseudogene TRBV3-2) and TRBJ2-7; D may be TRBD1 (6 bases). V shed 0 bases and J shed 0 bases, with 15 bases lying between them. CDR3 size: 17 residues. The germline V gene has CDR1 LGHDT and CDR2 YNNKEL (reference sequence). The CDR3 DNA follows: TGTGCCAGCAGCCAAGATTGGAGCAGGGGAAGCTCCTACGAGCAGTACTTC. It encodes CASSQDWSRGSSYEQYF.

In DNA form, the CDR3 reads TGTGCCAGCAGCCGGGGCGGGAGTTCCTACAATGAGCAGTTCTTC. This translates into CASSRGGSSYNEQFF. V gene TRBV7-9 combines with J gene TRBJ2-1; TRBD2 agrees at 7 bases. Looked up from germline, CDR1 is SEHNR and CDR2 is FQNEAQ (reference sequence). V was clipped by 5 bases and J by 1 base; unmatched bases: 5. This CDR3 spans 15 amino acids.

The chain couples TRBV29-1 to TRBJ1-1; TRBD1 is a possible D gene (6 bases). CDR1 is SQVTM and CDR2 is ANQGSEA in the germline V gene. This CDR3 has 15 amino acids. Trimming removed 7 bases at V and 0 bases at J, with 18 bases between. Here the CDR3 reads CSGVGVGQLNTEAFF. The CDR3 coding sequence is TGCAGCGGTGTGGGTGTGGGACAACTGAACACTGAAGCTTTCTTT. The full variable domain, completed using reference TRBV29-1 and TRBJ1-1, is SAVISQKPSRDICQRGTSLTIQCQVDSQVTMMFWYRQQPGQSLTLIATANQGSEATYESGFVIDKFPISRPNLTFSTLTVSNMSPEDSSIYLCSGVGVGQLNTEAFFGQGTRLTVV.

This rearrangement joins TRBV6-5 to TRBJ2-1, with TRBD2 as a possible D gene (6 bases). With 7 bases removed from V and 3 bases from J, the gap between germline ends came to 13 bases. This CDR3 contains 14 residues. Per germline, CDR1 MNHEY and CDR2 SVGAGI. CDR3 DNA sequence: TGTGCCAGCACAACGGGAGCCCGCTACAATGAGCAGTTCTTC. Protein product: CASTTGARYNEQFF.

The chain is built from TRBV7-7 and TRBJ2-3, with D hard to call. The CDR3 runs 13 residues. The germline V and J ends were trimmed by 5 bases and 4 bases, with 10 bases remaining between them. The germline gives CDR1 SSHAT, CDR2 FNYEAQ (reference sequence). CDR3 loop: CASSLRSSDTQYF. The CDR3 nucleotides read TGTGCCAGCAGCCTCCGGTCATCAGATACGCAGTATTTT. Full variable domain (rest looked up from reference TRBV7-7 and TRBJ2-3): GAGVSQSPRYKVTKRGQDVTLRCDPISSHATLYWYQQALGQGPEFLTYFNYEAQPDKSGLPSDRFSAERPEGSISTLTIQRTEQRDSAMYRCASSLRSSDTQYFGPGTRLTVL.

This clone appeared a single time. This CDR3 is CASSRRRGTRIADTQYF. In nucleotides, the CDR3 is TGTGCCAGCAGCCGGCGTCGTGGGACTAGGATAGCAGATACGCAGTATTTT. The chain couples TRBV7-2 to TRBJ2-3, with 8 bases lining up with TRBD2. The V and J ends lost 5 bases and 4 bases, in that order; junction bases with no gene match: 14. Germline V CDR1 and CDR2: SGHTA, FQGNSA. The CDR3 covers 17 residues.

This chain joins TRBV5-1 and TRBJ2-7; weak D call: TRBD1 (5 bases). Trimming removed 4 bases at V and 2 bases at J, with 13 bases between. The germline CDR1 and CDR2 sequences are SGHRS and YFSETQ. The length of the CDR3 is 14 residues. DNA for the CDR3: TGCGCCAGCAGCCTTAGGGGAATGACCTACGAGCAGTACTTC. Translating it yields CASSLRGMTYEQYF.